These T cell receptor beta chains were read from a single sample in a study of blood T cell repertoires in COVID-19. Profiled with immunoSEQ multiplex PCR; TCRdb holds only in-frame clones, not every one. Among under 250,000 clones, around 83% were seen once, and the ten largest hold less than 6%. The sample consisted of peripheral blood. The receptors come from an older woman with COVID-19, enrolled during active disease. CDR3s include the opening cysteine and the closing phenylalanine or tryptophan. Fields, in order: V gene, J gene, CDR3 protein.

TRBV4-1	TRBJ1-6	CASSLEPKEIKGMPPLHF
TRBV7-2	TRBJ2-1	CASSLAGTRGYNEQFF
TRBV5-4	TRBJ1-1	CASSLAGAGTEAFF
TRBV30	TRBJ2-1	CAWSVRPSDSEQFF
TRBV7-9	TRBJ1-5	CASSPGGKSNQPQHF
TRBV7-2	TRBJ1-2	CASSIRQGEFYGYTF
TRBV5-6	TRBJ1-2	CASSVGAGGYTF
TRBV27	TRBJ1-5	CASSYRPVGSNQPQHF
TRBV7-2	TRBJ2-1	CASSYKTGGGDEQFF
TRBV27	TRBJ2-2	CASSRLGLGGELFF
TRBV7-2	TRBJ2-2	CASSLLVREGPGELFF
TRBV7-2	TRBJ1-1	CASSGQGNTEAFF
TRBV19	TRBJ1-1	CASWGTGAGEVEAFF
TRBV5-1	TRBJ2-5	CASSLGAETQYF
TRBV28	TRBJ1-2	CASSSQGWGYTF
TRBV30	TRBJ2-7	CAWSVLAGEGEQYF
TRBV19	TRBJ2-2	CASSIRGNTGELFF
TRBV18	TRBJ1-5	CASSPYDDREQPQHF
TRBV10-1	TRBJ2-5	CASSEYRKGPQETQYF
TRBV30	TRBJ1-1	CAWSVQGLLNGLAFF
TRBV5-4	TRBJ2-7	CASSSGLAGGGEQYF
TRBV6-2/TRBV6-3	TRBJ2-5	CASSGDSQETQYF
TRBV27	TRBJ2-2	CASSLRGGNTGELFF
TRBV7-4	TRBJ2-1	CASSFGLVYNEQFF
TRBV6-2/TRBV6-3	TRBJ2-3	CASSYTTAGGMGTDTQYF
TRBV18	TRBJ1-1	CASSPRTAAGAALGAFF
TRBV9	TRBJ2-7	CASSVDGIPYEQYF
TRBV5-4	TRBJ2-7	CASSSLTPTSYHEQYF
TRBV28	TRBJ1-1	CASTRGGAPTEAFF
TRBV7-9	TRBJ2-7	CASSLLQGVSYEQYF
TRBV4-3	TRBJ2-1	CASSQETRGNEQFF
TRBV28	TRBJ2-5	CASTKTGFEETQYF
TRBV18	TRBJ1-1	CASSRLQGDTEAFF
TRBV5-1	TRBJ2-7	CASSFGHTYEQYF
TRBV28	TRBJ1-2	CASSLSDRIYTF
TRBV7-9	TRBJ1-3	CASSSLWDLSGNTIYF
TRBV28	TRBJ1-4	CASSLGGATNEKLFF